The T cell receptor (beta chain) described here comes from a study of naive and memory T cell subsets. The CDR3 totals 14 residues. V was pared by 5 bases and J by 1 base, with 5 bases of the junction left unmatched. Study observations and caveats: A clonotype means one alpha or beta sequence, not an alpha/beta pair.

Comment on this clonotype: Its antigen is currently unknown.

Two oligonucleotides, mixed equimolar, formed the beta constant-region primer covering TRBC1 and TRBC2. From the UMI-ligation and nested PCR reads, TCRdb called clonotypes with MiXCR, one entry per CDR3 protein. The sample shows more than 35,000 distinct CDR3 sequences, 10% to 15% of them seen only once. The sample taken for sequencing was effector memory CD4+ T cells from blood. As to subset: effector memory, CD45RA- CD27-. This TCR came from a human donor in good health. The chain carries TRBV12-3 or TRBV12-4 and TRBJ2-7, with TRBD1 matching 7 bases. The CDR3 nucleotides read TGTGCCAGCAGTCCGGACAGGAGTTCCTACGAGCAGTACTTC. It codes for CASSPDRSSYEQYF.